This T cell receptor beta chain appears in the sequencing data of a study of blood T cell repertoires in COVID-19. In its sample, this clone was seen a few times. Per the germline V gene, CDR1 is MNHEY and CDR2 is SVGAGI. J gave up 5 bases and V 8 bases, and 5 bases lay outside the gene matches. This CDR3 has 14 amino acids. The protocol was immunoSEQ multiplex PCR, while the TCRdb copy is restricted to in-frame clones and leaves out a portion. The table has about 400,000 clones, roughly 84% seen once; the top ten hold about 2.7%. The sequenced sample was PBMCs or T cells enriched from blood (not recorded which). The chain joins TRBV6-5 to TRBJ2-7; 14 bases align to TRBD2. The origin of this receptor is a woman in her 30s who had recovered from COVID-19. CDR3 sequence reads: CASSWTSGRNEQYF. In DNA, the CDR3 is TGTGCCAGCTCATGGACTAGCGGGAGGAACGAGCAGTACTTC.